The 23 T cell receptor beta chains below were found in one sample sequenced in a study of shared clonotypes between healthy human individuals. The assay was immunoSEQ multiplex PCR, and TCRdb's table has in-frame clones only and misses some. This table has roughly 2.2 million clones, about nine tenths appearing once. Sequencing was carried out using naive CD4+ T cells from PBMCs. Noted subset: CD45RA+ positively selected. Every receptor here comes from a man between 18 and 35 years old in good health. Some clones in this sample may be carry-over from other donors' samples.

The chain has TRBV2 and TRBJ2-5; D gene uncertain. Between the trimmed V and J ends, which lost 7 bases and 5 bases, there was a span of 8 bases. The germline V gene encodes CDR1 SNHLY and CDR2 FYNNEI. The CDR3 length is 11 residues. CDR3 amino acids: CASILRETQYF. DNA of the CDR3: TGTGCCAGCATTCTCAGGGAGACCCAGTACTTC.

The rearrangement joins TRBV6-5 to TRBJ1-2; 8 bases agree with TRBD1. The CDR3 is 14 residues long. Germline V gene lookup returns CDR1 MNHEY and CDR2 SVGAGI. V lost 6 bases to trimming and J lost 8 bases; unmatched junction nucleotides: 11. CDR3 region: CASSEPGGAGGYTF. The CDR3 nucleotides read TGTGCCAGCAGCGAACCAGGGGGCGCGGGGGGCTACACCTTC.

The chain combines TRBV7-2 with TRBJ1-5, with TRBD1 as a possible D gene (6 bases). V was cut by 5 bases and J by 6 bases, with 17 bases left in between. The CDR3 spans 15 residues. Germline CDR1 SGHTA, CDR2 FQGNSA. The CDR3 loop is CASSPPGGGGQPQHF. As DNA, the CDR3 is TGTGCCAGCAGCCCACCCGGGGGCGGCGGTCAGCCCCAGCATTTT.

This clone was seen just once. The chain joins TRBV10-3 to TRBJ2-5; TRBD1 or TRBD2 may be the D gene (5 bases each). The CDR3 spans 13 residues. Per the germline V gene, CDR1 is ENHRY and CDR2 is SYGVKD. Trimming left V 10 bases short and J 4 bases short, with 16 bases between. CDR3 in amino acids: CATGDEAGETQYF. The DNA of the CDR3 is TGTGCCACCGGGGACGAGGCAGGAGAGACCCAGTACTTC.

The chain joins TRBV6-1 to TRBJ1-2, with 7 positions matching TRBD1. CDR3 length equals 14 residues. V was clipped by 5 bases and J by 8 bases; unmatched bases: 11. Germline CDR1 and CDR2: MNHNS and SASEGT. The CDR3 sequence: CASSQRDSLRGYTF. CDR3 bases: TGTGCCAGCAGTCAACGGGACAGCCTACGAGGCTACACCTTC.

V is TRBV5-1 and J is TRBJ1-5, with TRBD1 matching 9 bases. The junction had 2 bases not matched to a gene; V was cut back by 0 bases and J by 4 bases. The germline CDR1 and CDR2 sequences are SGHRS and YFSETQ. The CDR3 runs 15 residues. This CDR3 reads CASSLDGTGNQPQHF. CDR3 coding DNA: TGCGCCAGCAGCTTGGATGGGACAGGGAATCAGCCCCAGCATTTT.

The chain carries TRBV28 and TRBJ2-7, with TRBD1 identical over 9 bases. Looked up from germline, CDR1 is MDHEN and CDR2 is SYDVKM. V shed 5 bases, J shed 0 bases, and the junction held 5 bases outside the gene matches. CDR3 length equals 15 residues. DNA for the CDR3: TGTGCCAGCAGTCGGACAGGGGACCGCTCCTACGAGCAGTACTTC. It specifies CASSRTGDRSYEQYF. The full variable domain, in which reference TRBV28 and TRBJ2-7 provide the parts outside the CDR3, is DVKVTQSSRYLVKRTGEKVFLECVQDMDHENMFWYRQDPGLGLRLIYFSYDVKMKEKGDIPEGYSVSREKKERFSLILESASTNQTSMYLCASSRTGDRSYEQYFGPGTRLTVT.

The genes are TRBV2 and TRBJ2-1; 8 nucleotides line up with TRBD1. The CDR3 extends over 15 amino acids. J gave up 7 bases and V 4 bases, and 9 bases lay outside the gene matches. Germline-derived CDR1 and CDR2 are SNHLY and FYNNEI. The CDR3 loop reads CASSVGQGARNEQFF. CDR3 DNA: TGTGCCAGCAGTGTCGGGCAGGGGGCGAGGAATGAGCAGTTCTTC.

Concerning this clone itself: This specimen includes other DNA sequences encoding the same CDR3. The chain carries TRBV9 and TRBJ2-1, with D unclear. Germline loops: CDR1 SGDLS, CDR2 YYNGEE. There are 12 residues in the CDR3. Deletions cut 4 bases from V and 4 bases from J, with 6 bases between. The CDR3 DNA is TGTGCCAGCAGCCCTCGTTACAATGAGCAGTTCTTC. Its translation: CASSPRYNEQFF.

CDR3 residues: CASLGTSNEQYF. The DNA for the CDR3 is TGTGCCAGCCTCGGGACTTCCAACGAGCAGTACTTC. This chain uses TRBV6-5 with TRBJ2-7; D is possibly TRBD2 (6 bases). Germline CDR1 MNHEY, CDR2 SVGAGI. The CDR3 is 12 residues long. V was trimmed by 8 bases and J by 5 bases, leaving 13 bases between them.

In regard to this clone: The same CDR3 is also encoded by other DNA sequences in this sample. The V gene is TRBV5-1, the J gene TRBJ2-1, with TRBD2 matching over 10 bases. The CDR3 extends over 15 amino acids. Germline CDR1 SGHRS, CDR2 YFSETQ. The V gene end was trimmed by 0 bases and the J gene end by 7 bases; junction bases not matched to a gene: 4. In DNA, the CDR3 is TGCGCCAGCAGCTTGGTAGCGGGAGGTCCAAATGAGCAGTTCTTC. This sequence encodes CASSLVAGGPNEQFF.

The J gene is TRBJ1-5, the V gene TRBV21-1. TRBV21-1 is tagged as a pseudogene. CDR3 length equals 19 residues. The CDR3 coding sequence is TGTGCCAGCAGCAAAAACGCCGGGGCAGACGGGTTTAGCAATCAGCCCCAGCATTTT. Its protein product is CASSKNAGADGFSNQPQHF.

The V call is TRBV6-5, the J call TRBJ2-2; D remains ambiguous. Deletions cut 3 bases from V and 4 bases from J, with 12 bases between. Germline CDR1 reads MNHEY; CDR2 reads SVGAGI. CDR3 length equals 15 residues. The CDR3 loop reads CASSYMWGFTGELFF. CDR3 nucleotide sequence: TGTGCCAGCAGTTATATGTGGGGATTCACCGGGGAGCTGTTTTTT.

The V gene is TRBV28, the J gene TRBJ1-4, with D maybe TRBD1 (6 bases). From germline, CDR1 is MDHEN and CDR2 SYDVKM. V was cut by 1 base and J by 7 bases, with 10 bases left in between. This CDR3 has 14 residues. CDR3 nucleotide sequence: TGTGCCAGCAGTTTATTCCGGGACACTGAAAAACTGTTTTTT. It encodes CASSLFRDTEKLFF.

This rearrangement joins TRBV7-8 to TRBJ2-5; D remains unclear. The germline V gene encodes CDR1 SGHVS and CDR2 FQNEAQ. This CDR3 comprises 11 residues. Trimming removed 5 bases from V and 4 bases from J, with 5 bases in between. Written as DNA, the CDR3 is TGTGCCAGCAGCCCTGCAGAGACCCAGTACTTC. This codes for CASSPAETQYF.

This chain links TRBV28 with TRBJ2-7; unclear D gene. V was pared by 2 bases and J by 6 bases, with 14 bases between. CDR1 is MDHEN, CDR2 SYDVKM, per germline. This CDR3 spans 14 amino acids. DNA for the CDR3: TGTGCCAGCAGTTTAGGCCTAACGGCTTCCGAGCAGTACTTC. As protein: CASSLGLTASEQYF.

As for this clone: Other DNA sequences of this sample code for an identical CDR3. V gene TRBV5-1 combines with J gene TRBJ1-1; tentatively, D is TRBD1 (6 bases). Trimming left V 0 bases short and J 1 base short, with 10 bases between. The CDR3 extends over 15 amino acids. CDR1 is SGHRS and CDR2 is YFSETQ in the germline V gene. The CDR3 DNA sequence: TGCGCCAGCAGCTTGGCCGGGACACCGAACACTGAAGCTTTCTTT. Its protein product is CASSLAGTPNTEAFF.

The V and J genes are TRBV4-1 and TRBJ1-2, with 9 bases fitting TRBD1. V shed 4 bases, J shed 1 base, and the junction held 4 bases outside the gene matches. Germline V gene data show CDR1 as MGHRA and CDR2 as YSYEKL. The CDR3 totals 15 residues. The CDR3 here is CASSRTGVRNYGYTF. As DNA, the CDR3 is TGCGCCAGCAGCCGGACAGGGGTTCGTAACTATGGCTACACCTTC.

The rearrangement uses TRBV5-1 and TRBJ2-7; D is perhaps TRBD1 (5 bases). V was pared by 4 bases and J by 2 bases, with 19 bases between. CDR1 and CDR2 (germline): SGHRS, YFSETQ. The CDR3 covers 16 residues. The DNA for the CDR3 is TGCGCCAGCAGCCTCACTCCGGCAGGGAAGACCTACGAGCAGTACTTC. Protein: CASSLTPAGKTYEQYF. The whole variable domain, filled in from reference TRBV5-1 and TRBJ2-7, reads KAGVTQTPRYLIKTRGQQVTLSCSPISGHRSVSWYQQTPGQGLQFLFEYFSETQRNKGNFPGRFSGRQFSNSRSEMNVSTLELGDSALYLCASSLTPAGKTYEQYFGPGTRLTVT.

This chain uses TRBV6-1 with TRBJ1-2; 7 nucleotides agree with TRBD1. The CDR3 is made up of 16 amino acids. J lost 4 bases, V lost 2 bases, and 10 bases had no gene match. In germline, CDR1 is MNHNS, CDR2 SASEGT. The CDR3 protein is CASSENDRVTFYGYTF. Here the CDR3 DNA reads TGTGCCAGCAGTGAAAATGACAGGGTAACTTTCTATGGCTACACCTTC.

This clone was picked up a small number of times. V is TRBV6-1 and J is TRBJ2-2; D not certain. Germline lookup yields CDR1 MNHNS and CDR2 SASEGT. This CDR3 comprises 15 residues. V was cut by 5 bases and J by 1 base, with 11 bases left in between. CDR3 bases: TGTGCCAGCAGTACCCTTTCGCGGAACACCGGGGAGCTGTTTTTT. It translates to CASSTLSRNTGELFF.

This chain connects TRBV5-1 to TRBJ1-2, with a possible D match to TRBD1 (5 bases). CDR1 and CDR2 (germline): SGHRS, YFSETQ. The CDR3 extends over 13 amino acids. Trimming pared 4 bases from V and 4 bases from J, leaving 11 bases between. CDR3 region: CASSPGLGYGYTF. For the CDR3, the DNA is TGCGCCAGCAGCCCAGGGCTAGGCTATGGCTACACCTTC.

The rearrangement joins TRBV18 to TRBJ1-5, with unresolved D. The V end was cut by 4 bases, the J end by 6 bases, with 7 bases between. The CDR3 is 12 amino acids. Germline V lookup: CDR1 KGHSH, CDR2 LQKENI. CDR3 DNA sequence: TGTGCCAGCTCACTATTGAGTCAGCCCCAGCATTTT. It encodes CASSLLSQPQHF.